The clone carrying this TCR beta chain was observed a few times. The data derive from a study of T-cell memory formation after mild COVID-19. TCRdb fed the 5' RACE reads into MiXCR, producing one record per CDR3 protein. The sample records some 280,000 distinct CDR3 sequences, roughly 15% being singletons. Germline CDR1 reads SEHNR; CDR2 reads FQNEAQ (reference sequence). The CDR3 is 12 amino acids. The ends were cut back, 5 bases at V and 6 bases at J, with 10 bases in the middle. This chain uses TRBV7-9 with TRBJ1-1; D ambiguous. Sequences were obtained from PBMCs or a T cell subset sorted from them (not recorded which). This TCR derives from a man aged 18 to 35 who had mild COVID-19 (a few samples of this study predate the infection). Cell type and time point are not known. The DNA of the CDR3 is TGTGCCAGCAGCCCACCTCCATCTGAAGCTTTCTTT. Translation gives CASSPPPSEAFF. The entire variable domain, with the rest obtained from reference TRBV7-9 and TRBJ1-1, is as follows: DTGVSQNPRHKITKRGQNVTFRCDPISEHNRLYWYRQTLGQGPEFLTYFQNEAQLEKSRLLSDRFSAERPKGSFSTLEIQRTEQGDSAMYLCASSPPPSEAFFGQGTRLTVV.